This entry describes one TCR beta chain. Antigen unknown. These data belong to a study of Ad26.COV2.S vaccination and SARS-CoV-2 variants. Study-level information: Administration of Ad26.COV2.S was intramuscular, either once or twice 56 days apart.

As for treatment: roughly 18 received Ad26.COV2.S at low or high dose, single or two shots; roughly five received placebo; per-sample allocation not given. The study sampled participants on day 63 after the first vaccine or placebo injection. Findings of the study overall: Individuals receiving vaccine had higher spike-specific TCR breadth than placebo recipients did.

V lost 3 bases and J 7 bases, leaving 13 bases between the germline ends. The germline V gene has CDR1 SGHRS and CDR2 YFSETQ. The CDR3 runs to 14 residues. Some clones are missing from TCRdb's copy, which holds only in-frame ones; the method was immunoSEQ multiplex PCR. The sample holds 250,000 or so clones, around 88% seen once. This material consisted of peripheral blood, taken in a trial of Ad26.COV2.S vaccine versus placebo. The clonotype originates from a person aged 18 to 65 who received the Ad26.COV2.S COVID-19 vaccine or a placebo. The chain is built from TRBV5-1 and TRBJ1-4, with D possibly matching TRBD1 (5 bases). CDR3 sequence (DNA): TGCGCCAGCAGCTCGGGACCCCGGGGTGAAAAACTGTTTTTT. It translates to CASSSGPRGEKLFF.